This TCR beta chain was recorded in a study of blood T cell repertoires in COVID-19. The CDR3 extends over 13 amino acids. Germline V lookup: CDR1 ENHRY, CDR2 SYGVKD. Clones were read by immunoSEQ multiplex PCR, and TCRdb kept only the in-frame ones, dropping some. Found here are around 300,000 clones, around 87% of them singletons; the top ten hold 1%. About this clone: The junction shows a germline mismatch at one end, possibly a read error.

Specimen: peripheral blood. This sequence originates from a man in his fifties or sixties with active or convalescent COVID-19. This chain connects TRBV10-3 to TRBJ1-4, with D possibly being TRBD1 (5 bases). The CDR3 region has the DNA TGTGCCATCAGTGAGTCGGGCCTTACGGGACTCAGTTTT. Protein sequence: CAISESGLTGLSF.